The 2 T cell receptor beta chains reported below all come from one sample, sequenced in a study of CD8 T cells in Susac syndrome. Random hexamers served to reverse transcribe roughly 0.45 to 1 ug RNA. TCRdb analysed the immunoSEQ multiplex PCR reads with MiXCR anew, one entry per CDR3 protein. The sample consists of about 120,000 distinct CDR3 sequences, less than 95% of them appearing once. Material: CD4+ T cells from PBMCs. The source is a human donor in good health.

The CDR3 loop reads CASSQREGEAFF. The CDR3 nucleotides read TGTGCCAGCAGCCAACGGGAGGGTGAAGCTTTCTTT. V is TRBV11-2 and J is TRBJ1-1; D remains unclear. Per germline, CDR1 SGHAT and CDR2 FQNNGV. The CDR3 spans 12 residues. V shed 5 bases and J shed 7 bases, with 11 bases lying between them. The full variable domain, in which reference TRBV11-2 and TRBJ1-1 provide the parts outside the CDR3, is EAGVAQSPRYKIIEKRQSVAFWCNPISGHATLYWYQQILGQGPKLLIQFQNNGVVDDSQLPKDRFSAERLKGVDSTLKIQPAKLEDSAVYLCASSQREGEAFFGQGTRLTVV.

The chain uses TRBV27 and TRBJ1-6; 10 bases match TRBD1. The germline CDR1 and CDR2 sequences are MNHEY and SMNVEV (reference sequence). The CDR3 runs 15 residues. Unmatched junction bases numbered 8, after V lost 5 bases and J lost 10 bases. The CDR3 reads CASSLQTGGNSPLHF. The DNA of the CDR3 is TGTGCCAGCAGTCTACAGACAGGGGGCAACTCACCCCTCCACTTT.